The 11 T cell receptor beta chains listed next were all sequenced from one sample in a study of liver allograft versus peripheral blood T cells. Turning to the study itself: Within transplanted livers, the T cell receptor repertoires were examined and compared against the repertoires present in the peripheral blood of liver transplant recipients.

One entry per CDR3 protein results from TCRdb running MiXCR on the reads. Among about 1,100 distinct CDR3 sequences listed, about 43% were seen once. These receptors were taken from a human patient who had a liver transplant. The T cells may partly be graft donor cells.

Here the CDR3 reads CASSHRQRAYEQYF. The CDR3 DNA reads TGCGCCAGCAGCCACAGACAGAGAGCCTACGAGCAGTACTTC. The chain combines TRBV4-1 with TRBJ2-7, with D possibly TRBD1 on 5 matching bases. Germline CDR1 MGHRA, CDR2 YSYEKL. This CDR3 spans 14 amino acids. Trimming removed 3 bases at V and 2 bases at J, with 11 bases between.

The chain links TRBV28 to TRBJ1-6, with 8 bases lining up with TRBD1. V gave up 6 bases and J gave up 10 bases; unmatched junction bases: 11. The CDR3 is 15 residues long. From germline, CDR1 is MDHEN and CDR2 SYDVKM. Here the CDR3 DNA reads TGTGCCAGCAGCCGCATGACAGGGGTTTTGTCACCCCTCCACTTT. It codes for CASSRMTGVLSPLHF.

This clonotype is medium-sized by share. CDR3 coding DNA: TGTGCCAGCAGTGCAAATCCGGGACAGAACTACGAGCAGTACTTC. Translating it yields CASSANPGQNYEQYF. J is TRBJ2-7 and V is TRBV27, with 7 bases fitting TRBD1. CDR3 length: 15 residues. The ends lost 5 bases at V and 3 bases at J; junction bases unmatched: 10. CDR1 is MNHEY and CDR2 is SMNVEV in the germline V gene (reference sequence).

The chain is built from TRBV7-9 and TRBJ1-6, with D possibly TRBD1 on 5 matching bases. Trimming removed 1 base at V and 13 bases at J, with 14 bases between. This CDR3 has 14 amino acids. The V gene's germline CDR1 is SEHNR and CDR2 FQNEAQ (reference sequence). DNA for the CDR3: TGTGCCAGCAGCTTAGGGGGGGTGGTCTCGCCCCTCCACTTT. This codes for CASSLGGVVSPLHF.

V usage is TRBV12-3 or TRBV12-4 and J usage is TRBJ2-1; weak D call: TRBD2 (6 bases). CDR3 length equals 18 residues. V lost 5 bases and J lost 5, with 25 bases in between. CDR3 sequence: CASSKGTSIIPLHNEQFF. DNA of the CDR3: TGTGCCAGCAGTAAAGGGACTTCTATTATCCCGCTTCACAATGAGCAGTTCTTC.

Judged by abundance, this clonotype is medium-sized. V is TRBV25-1 and J is TRBJ2-7; the match to TRBD2 covers 7 bases. The CDR3 contains 11 residues. Germline CDR1 reads MGHDK; CDR2 reads SYGVNS. The V gene end was trimmed by 2 bases and the J gene end by 10 bases; junction bases not matched to a gene: 2. The CDR3 reads CASSELAVQYF. In nucleotides, the CDR3 is TGTGCCAGCAGTGAACTAGCGGTTCAGTACTTC.

This clonotype is medium-sized by share. The gene calls are TRBV6-2 or TRBV6-3 and TRBJ1-3, with D unresolved. CDR1 and CDR2 (germline): MNHEY, SVGEGT. This CDR3 spans 15 amino acids. V was pared by 5 bases and J by 4 bases, with 15 bases between. Written as DNA, the CDR3 is TGTGCCAGCAGTCCCAACCTCTTTGGGGGAAACACCATATATTTT. Its protein is CASSPNLFGGNTIYF.

This clonotype turned up a few times. CDR3 sequence: CSVEDPGGSSYEQYF. CDR3 DNA: TGCAGCGTTGAAGATCCGGGCGGGAGCTCCTACGAGCAGTACTTC. This chain links TRBV29-1 with TRBJ2-7; 7 bases align to TRBD2. V shed 0 bases, J shed 0 bases, and the junction held 5 bases outside the gene matches. This CDR3 region has 15 residues. The germline gives CDR1 SQVTM, CDR2 ANQGSEA.

By sample share, this clonotype is medium-sized. This sequence joins TRBV13 and TRBJ2-1, with D unresolved. V lost 5 bases to trimming and J lost 8 bases, with 16 bases between them. Germline CDR1 reads PRHDT; CDR2 reads FYEKMQ (reference sequence). This CDR3 is built from 14 residues. CDR3 amino acids: CASSAGPIGDEQFF. The CDR3, as DNA: TGTGCCAGCAGCGCAGGACCCATTGGCGATGAGCAGTTCTTC.

This chain links TRBV6-2 or TRBV6-3 with TRBJ2-1; D not certain. Germline assignment: CDR1 MNHEY and CDR2 SVGEGT. The CDR3 contains 14 residues. V was pared by 0 bases and J by 6 bases, with 9 bases between. CDR3 sequence: CASSYSTIGNEQFF. The CDR3, as DNA: TGTGCCAGCAGTTACTCGACGATAGGCAATGAGCAGTTCTTC.

The genes are TRBV5-3 and TRBJ1-1; TRBD1 matches 7 bases. TRBV5-3 is recorded as an ORF, its role being uncertain. The V gene end was trimmed by 0 bases and the J gene end by 3 bases; junction bases not matched to a gene: 5. CDR3 length equals 15 residues. This chain's CDR3 is CARSLGQGEYTEAFF. DNA of the CDR3: TGTGCCAGAAGCTTGGGACAGGGCGAGTACACTGAAGCTTTCTTT.